These 5 T cell receptor beta chains came from one sample sequenced in a study of shared clonotypes between healthy human individuals. Naive CD8 isolation took CD45RO-negative cells positively selected for CCR7 and excluded terminally differentiated effector memory CD45RA+ cells. The assay was immunoSEQ multiplex PCR, and TCRdb's table has in-frame clones only and misses some. The table lists about 2 million clones, less than 95% of them singletons. Material: naive CD8+ T cells sorted from blood. All receptors come from a man aged 18 to 35 in good health.

The chain links TRBV5-1 to TRBJ2-2, with TRBD1 identical over 8 bases. This CDR3 comprises 16 residues. The J segment lost 4 bases and the V segment lost 0 bases, leaving 5 bases of the junction unmatched. Per the germline V gene, CDR1 is SGHRS and CDR2 is YFSETQ. The CDR3 region is CASSLVGTGPTGELFF. For the CDR3, the DNA is TGCGCCAGCAGCTTGGTCGGGACAGGACCCACCGGGGAGCTGTTTTTT.

The chain recombines TRBV10-3 with TRBJ2-2, with no clear D. CDR3 length: 12 amino acids. Germline CDR1 ENHRY, CDR2 SYGVKD. The V gene lost 6 bases and the J gene lost 5 bases, with 7 bases spanning the gap. The CDR3: CAIRIPTGELFF. In DNA form, the CDR3 reads TGTGCCATCAGGATACCGACCGGGGAGCTGTTTTTT.

The chain combines TRBV7-2 with TRBJ2-7, with TRBD2 matching over 9 bases. The V segment lost 2 bases and the J segment 3 bases; nucleotides outside the gene matches: 8. Germline V gene lookup returns CDR1 SGHTA and CDR2 FQGNSA. This CDR3 contains 16 residues. CDR3 sequence (DNA): TGTGCCAGCAGCTTATATCCCAGCGGGGGGATCTACGAGCAGTACTTC. This translates into CASSLYPSGGIYEQYF.

This chain's CDR3 is CSARGDAEDTQYF. As DNA, the CDR3 is TGCAGCGCCCGGGGGGACGCCGAGGATACGCAGTATTTT. This sequence joins TRBV29-1 and TRBJ2-3; 7 bases are a match to TRBD2. Trimming cost V 7 bases and J 6 bases; bases outside gene matches: 10. Per the germline V gene, CDR1 is SQVTM and CDR2 is ANQGSEA. The CDR3 consists of 13 residues.

Only one count was recorded for this clone. The rearrangement links TRBV6-6 to TRBJ2-1; D uncertain. Germline CDR1 and CDR2: MNHNY and SVGAGI (reference sequence). The CDR3 has 12 amino acids. Trimming took 4 bases from V and 8 from J, leaving 9 bases between them. CDR3 in DNA: TGTGCCAGCAGTTCCGGAATAGATGAGCAGTTCTTC. It yields the protein CASSSGIDEQFF.